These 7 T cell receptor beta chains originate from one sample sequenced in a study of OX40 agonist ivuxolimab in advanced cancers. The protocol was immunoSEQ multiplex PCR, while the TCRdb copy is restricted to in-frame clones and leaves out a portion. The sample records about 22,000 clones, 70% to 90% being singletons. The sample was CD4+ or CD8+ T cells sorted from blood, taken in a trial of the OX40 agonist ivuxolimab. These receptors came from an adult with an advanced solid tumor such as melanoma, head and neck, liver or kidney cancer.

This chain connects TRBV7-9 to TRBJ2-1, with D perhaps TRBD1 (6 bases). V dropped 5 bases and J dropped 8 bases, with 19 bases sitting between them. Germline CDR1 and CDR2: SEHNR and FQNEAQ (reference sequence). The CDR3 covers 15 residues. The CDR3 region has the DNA TGTGCCAGCAGCCGGGACACCCTTTTTACATATGAGCAGTTCTTC. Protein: CASSRDTLFTYEQFF.

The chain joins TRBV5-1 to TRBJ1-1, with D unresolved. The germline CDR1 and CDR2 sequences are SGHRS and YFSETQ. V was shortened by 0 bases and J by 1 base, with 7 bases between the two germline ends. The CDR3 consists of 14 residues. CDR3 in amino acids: CASSLDPQNTEAFF. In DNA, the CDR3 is TGCGCCAGCAGCTTGGATCCCCAGAACACTGAAGCTTTCTTT. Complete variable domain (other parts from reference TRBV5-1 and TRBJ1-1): KAGVTQTPRYLIKTRGQQVTLSCSPISGHRSVSWYQQTPGQGLQFLFEYFSETQRNKGNFPGRFSGRQFSNSRSEMNVSTLELGDSALYLCASSLDPQNTEAFFGQGTRLTVV.

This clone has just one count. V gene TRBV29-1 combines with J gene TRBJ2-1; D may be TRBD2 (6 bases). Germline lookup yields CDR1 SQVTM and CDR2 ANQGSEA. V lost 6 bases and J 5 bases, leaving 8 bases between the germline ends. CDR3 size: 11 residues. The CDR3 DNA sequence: TGCAGCGTGTGGGGGGACAATGAGCAGTTCTTC. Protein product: CSVWGDNEQFF.

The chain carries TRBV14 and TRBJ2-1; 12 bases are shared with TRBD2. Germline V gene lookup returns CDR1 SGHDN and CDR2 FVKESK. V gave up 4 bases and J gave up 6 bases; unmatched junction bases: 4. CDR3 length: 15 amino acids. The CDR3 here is CASSLLAGGFNEQFF. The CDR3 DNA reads TGTGCCAGCAGCCTTCTAGCGGGAGGGTTCAATGAGCAGTTCTTC.

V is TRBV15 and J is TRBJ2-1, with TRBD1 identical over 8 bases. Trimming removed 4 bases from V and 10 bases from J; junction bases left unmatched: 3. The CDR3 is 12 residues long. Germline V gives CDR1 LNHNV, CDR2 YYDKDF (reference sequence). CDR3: CATSTRTGEQFF. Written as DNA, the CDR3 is TGTGCCACCAGCACCCGGACAGGGGAGCAGTTCTTC.

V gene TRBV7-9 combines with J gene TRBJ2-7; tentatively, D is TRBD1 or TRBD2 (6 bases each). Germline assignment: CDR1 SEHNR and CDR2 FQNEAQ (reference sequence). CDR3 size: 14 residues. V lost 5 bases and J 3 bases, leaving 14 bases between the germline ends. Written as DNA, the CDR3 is TGTGCCAGCAGCGGCGGGACATACCTCTACGAGCAGTACTTC. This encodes CASSGGTYLYEQYF.

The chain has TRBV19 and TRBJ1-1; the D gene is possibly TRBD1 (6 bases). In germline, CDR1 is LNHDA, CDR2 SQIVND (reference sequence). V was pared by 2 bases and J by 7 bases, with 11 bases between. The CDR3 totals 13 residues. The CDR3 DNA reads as TGTGCCAGTAGTATATGGGGGCTACGTGAAGCTTTCTTT. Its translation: CASSIWGLREAFF.